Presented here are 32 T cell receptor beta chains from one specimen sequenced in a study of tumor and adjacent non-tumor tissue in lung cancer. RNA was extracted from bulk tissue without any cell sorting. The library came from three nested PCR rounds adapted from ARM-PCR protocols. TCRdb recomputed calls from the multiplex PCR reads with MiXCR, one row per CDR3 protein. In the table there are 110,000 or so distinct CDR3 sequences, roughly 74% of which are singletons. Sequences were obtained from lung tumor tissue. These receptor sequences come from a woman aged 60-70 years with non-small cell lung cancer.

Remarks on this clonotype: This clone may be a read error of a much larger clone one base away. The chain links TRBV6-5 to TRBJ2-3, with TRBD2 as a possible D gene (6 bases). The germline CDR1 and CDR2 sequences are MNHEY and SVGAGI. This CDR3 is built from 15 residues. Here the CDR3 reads CPSSYGEEGTDTQYF. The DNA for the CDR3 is TGTCCCAGCAGTTACGGGGAGGAGGGCACAGATACGCAGTATTTT.

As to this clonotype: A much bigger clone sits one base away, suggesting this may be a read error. The CDR3 region is CASSYSEFGQPQHF. Written as DNA, the CDR3 is TGTGCCAGCAGTTACTCAGAGTTCGGCCAGCCCCAGCATTTT. V gene TRBV6-6 combines with J gene TRBJ1-5, with no clear D. Trimming pared 0 bases from V and 7 bases from J, leaving 10 bases between. Germline-derived CDR1 and CDR2 are MNHNY and SVGAGI (reference sequence). CDR3 length equals 14 residues.

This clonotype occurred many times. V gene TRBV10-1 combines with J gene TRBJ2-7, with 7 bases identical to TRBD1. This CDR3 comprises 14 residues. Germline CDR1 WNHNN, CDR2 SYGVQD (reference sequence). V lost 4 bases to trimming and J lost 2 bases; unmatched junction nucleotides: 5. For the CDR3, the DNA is TGCGCCAGCAGTGGGCAGGGGGACCCCTACGAGCAGTACTTC. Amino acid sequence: CASSGQGDPYEQYF.

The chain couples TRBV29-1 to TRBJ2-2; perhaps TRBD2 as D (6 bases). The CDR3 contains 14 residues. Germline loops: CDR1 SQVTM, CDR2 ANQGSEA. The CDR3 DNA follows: TGCTGCGCCACAGGACTAATGAACACCGGGGAGCTGTTTTTT. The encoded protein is CCATGLMNTGELFF.

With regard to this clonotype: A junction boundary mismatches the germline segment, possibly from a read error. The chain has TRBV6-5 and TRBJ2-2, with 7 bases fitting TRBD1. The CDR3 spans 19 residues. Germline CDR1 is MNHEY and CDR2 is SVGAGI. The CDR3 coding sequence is TGTGCCAGCAGTGGTCCGGGACAGCCACCGTTCACGAACACCGGGGAGTTGTTTTTT. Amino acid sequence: CASSGPGQPPFTNTGELFF.

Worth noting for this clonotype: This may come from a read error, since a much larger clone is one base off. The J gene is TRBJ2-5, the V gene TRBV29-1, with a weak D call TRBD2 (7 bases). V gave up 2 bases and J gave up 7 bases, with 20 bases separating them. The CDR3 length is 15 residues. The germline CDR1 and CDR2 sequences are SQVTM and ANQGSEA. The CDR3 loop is CSVERGRGAGGTQYF. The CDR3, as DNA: TGCAGCGTTGAACGGGGACGGGGGGCTGGAGGGACCCAGTACTTC.

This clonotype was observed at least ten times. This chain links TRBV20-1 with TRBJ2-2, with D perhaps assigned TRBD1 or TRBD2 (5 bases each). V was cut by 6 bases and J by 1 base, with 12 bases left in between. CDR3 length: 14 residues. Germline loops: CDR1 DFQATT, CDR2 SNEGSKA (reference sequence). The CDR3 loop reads CSASGTENTGELFF. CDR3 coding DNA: TGCAGTGCGTCCGGGACGGAGAACACCGGGGAGCTGTTTTTT.

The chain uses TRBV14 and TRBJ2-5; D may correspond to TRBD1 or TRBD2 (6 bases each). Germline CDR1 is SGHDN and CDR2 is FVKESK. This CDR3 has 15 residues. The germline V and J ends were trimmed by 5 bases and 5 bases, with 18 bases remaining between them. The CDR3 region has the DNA TGTGCCAGCAGCTTGCAAACAGGGAGGAGTGAGACCCAGTACTTC. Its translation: CASSLQTGRSETQYF.

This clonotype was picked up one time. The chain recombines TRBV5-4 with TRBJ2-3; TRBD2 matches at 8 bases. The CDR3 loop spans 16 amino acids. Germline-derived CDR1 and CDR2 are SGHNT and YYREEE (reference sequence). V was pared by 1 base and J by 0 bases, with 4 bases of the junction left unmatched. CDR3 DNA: TGTGCCAGCAGCTTGAGTCGACTAGCGAGCACAGATACGCAGTATTTT. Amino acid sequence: CASSLSRLASTDTQYF.

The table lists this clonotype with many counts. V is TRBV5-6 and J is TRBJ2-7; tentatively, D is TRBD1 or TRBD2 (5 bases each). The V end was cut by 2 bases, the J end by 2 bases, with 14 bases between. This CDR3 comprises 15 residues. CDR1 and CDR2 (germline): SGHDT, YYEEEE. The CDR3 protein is CASSFTKGRTYEQYF. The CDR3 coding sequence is TGTGCCAGCAGCTTCACAAAGGGGAGAACCTACGAGCAGTACTTC.

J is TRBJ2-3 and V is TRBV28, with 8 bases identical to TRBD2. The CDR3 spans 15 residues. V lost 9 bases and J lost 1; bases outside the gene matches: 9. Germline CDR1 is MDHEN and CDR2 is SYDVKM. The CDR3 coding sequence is TGTGCCAGACCTTTAGGGCGGGGGGGCACAGATACGCAGTATTTT. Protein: CARPLGRGGTDTQYF. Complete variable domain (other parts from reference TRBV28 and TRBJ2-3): DVKVTQSSRYLVKRTGEKVFLECVQDMDHENMFWYRQDPGLGLRLIYFSYDVKMKEKGDIPEGYSVSREKKERFSLILESASTNQTSMYLCARPLGRGGTDTQYFGPGTRLTVL.

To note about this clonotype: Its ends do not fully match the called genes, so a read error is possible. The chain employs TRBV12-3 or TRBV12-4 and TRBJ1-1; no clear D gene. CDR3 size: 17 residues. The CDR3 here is CASPNLALSGPNSEAFF. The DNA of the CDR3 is TGTGCCAGTCCCAACCTAGCCCTATCTGGGCCCAACAGTGAAGCTTTCTTT.

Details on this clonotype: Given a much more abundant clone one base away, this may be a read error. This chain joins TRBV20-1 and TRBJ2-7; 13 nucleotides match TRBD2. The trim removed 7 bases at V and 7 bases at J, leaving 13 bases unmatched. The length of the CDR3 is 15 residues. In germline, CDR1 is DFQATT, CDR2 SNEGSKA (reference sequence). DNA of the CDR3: TGCAGTGTTAACAATAGACTAGCGGGAGGACAAGAGCAGTACTTC. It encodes CSVNNRLAGGQEQYF.

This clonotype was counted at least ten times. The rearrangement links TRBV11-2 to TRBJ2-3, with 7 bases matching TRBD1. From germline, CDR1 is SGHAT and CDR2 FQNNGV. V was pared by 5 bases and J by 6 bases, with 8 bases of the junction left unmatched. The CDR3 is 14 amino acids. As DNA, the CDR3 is TGTGCCAGCAGCACCTCGACAGGGTTGGATACGCAGTATTTT. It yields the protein CASSTSTGLDTQYF.

The CDR3 loop reads CASSQDRRRGGGNEQFF. CDR3 bases: TGCGCCAGCAGCCAAGATCGGAGGAGGGGGGGGGGCAATGAGCAGTTCTTC. V gene TRBV4-3 combines with J gene TRBJ2-1; tentative D call: TRBD2 (7 bases). CDR1 is LGHNA, CDR2 YSLEER, per germline. The V end was cut by 0 bases, the J end by 6 bases, with 18 bases between. This CDR3 is built from 17 residues.

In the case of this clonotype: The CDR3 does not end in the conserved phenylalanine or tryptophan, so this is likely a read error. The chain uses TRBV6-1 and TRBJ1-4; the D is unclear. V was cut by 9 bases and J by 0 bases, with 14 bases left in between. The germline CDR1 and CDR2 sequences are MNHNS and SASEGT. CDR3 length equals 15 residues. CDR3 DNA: TGTGCCAGTAGTATGGACTCGGCAACTAATGAAAAACTGTTTATT. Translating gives CASSMDSATNEKLFI.

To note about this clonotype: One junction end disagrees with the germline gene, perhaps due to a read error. The CDR3 reads CTSSYSASGANVLTF. The DNA of the CDR3 is TGTACCAGCAGTTACTCGGCCTCTGGGGCCAACGTCCTGACATTC. The chain carries TRBV6-2 or TRBV6-3 and TRBJ2-6; D perhaps matches TRBD1 (5 bases). The CDR3 loop spans 15 amino acids. CDR1 MNHEY and CDR2 SVGEGT come from the germline V gene.

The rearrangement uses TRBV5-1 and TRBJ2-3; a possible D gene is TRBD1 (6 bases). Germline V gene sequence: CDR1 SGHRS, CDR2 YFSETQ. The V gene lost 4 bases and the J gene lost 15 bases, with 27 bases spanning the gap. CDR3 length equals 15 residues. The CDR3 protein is CASSGGQISTDMHYF. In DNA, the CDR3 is TGCGCCAGCAGCGGAGGACAGATCAGCACAGATATGCACTATTTT.

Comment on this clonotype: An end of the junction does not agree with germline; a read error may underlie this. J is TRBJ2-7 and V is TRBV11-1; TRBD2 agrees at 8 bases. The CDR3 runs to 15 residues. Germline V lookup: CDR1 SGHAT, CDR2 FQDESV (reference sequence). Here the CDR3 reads CTSSLTTGRAREQYF. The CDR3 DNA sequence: TGTACCAGCAGCTTAACCACCGGGAGGGCCCGCGAGCAGTACTTC.

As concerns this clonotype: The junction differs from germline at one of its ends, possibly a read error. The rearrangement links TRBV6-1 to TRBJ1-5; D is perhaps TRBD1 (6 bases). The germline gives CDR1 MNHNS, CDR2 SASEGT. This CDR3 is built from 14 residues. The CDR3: CARSTQGSAQPQHF. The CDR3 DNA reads TGTGCCAGGAGCACCCAGGGGTCGGCTCAGCCCCAGCACTTT.

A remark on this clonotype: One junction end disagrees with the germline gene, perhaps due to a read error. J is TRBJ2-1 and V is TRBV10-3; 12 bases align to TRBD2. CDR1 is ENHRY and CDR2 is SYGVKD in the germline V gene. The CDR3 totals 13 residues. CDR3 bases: TGTGCCGCCCGACTAGCGGGAGCCAATGGGCAGTTCTTC. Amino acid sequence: CAARLAGANGQFF.

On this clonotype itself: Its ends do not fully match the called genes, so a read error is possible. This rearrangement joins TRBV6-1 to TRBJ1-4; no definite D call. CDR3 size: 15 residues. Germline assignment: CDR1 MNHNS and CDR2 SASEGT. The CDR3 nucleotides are TGCGCCTGCAGTATGGACTCGGCAACTAATGAAAAACTGTTTTTT. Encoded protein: CACSMDSATNEKLFF.

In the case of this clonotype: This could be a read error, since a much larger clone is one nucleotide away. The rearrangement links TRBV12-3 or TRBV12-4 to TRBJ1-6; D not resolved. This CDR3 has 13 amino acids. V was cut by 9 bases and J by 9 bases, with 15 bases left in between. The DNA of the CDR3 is TGTGCCAGGAGTGAAATGGGTTCTTCACCCCTCCACTTT. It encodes CARSEMGSSPLHF.

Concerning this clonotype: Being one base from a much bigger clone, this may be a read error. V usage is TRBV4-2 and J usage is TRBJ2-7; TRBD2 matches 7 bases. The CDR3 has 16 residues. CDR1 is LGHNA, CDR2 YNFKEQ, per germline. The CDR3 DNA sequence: TGTGCCGGCAGCCAGCGAAGAGGTACTAGCGCTCACGAGCAGTACTTC. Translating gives CAGSQRRGTSAHEQYF.

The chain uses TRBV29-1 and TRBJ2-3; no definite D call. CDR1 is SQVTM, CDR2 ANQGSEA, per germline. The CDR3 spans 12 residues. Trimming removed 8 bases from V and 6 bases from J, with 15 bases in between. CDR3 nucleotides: TGCAGCTATAGGGTTACCACGGATACGCAGTATTTT. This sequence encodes CSYRVTTDTQYF.

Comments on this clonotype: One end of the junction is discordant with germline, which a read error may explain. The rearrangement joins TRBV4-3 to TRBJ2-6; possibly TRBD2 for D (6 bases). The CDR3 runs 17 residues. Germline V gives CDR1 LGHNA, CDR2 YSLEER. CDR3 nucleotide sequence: TGCGCTAGCAGCAGACACAAAGCGGGCTCTGGGCCCAACGTCATGACTTTC. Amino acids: CASSRHKAGSGPNVMTF.

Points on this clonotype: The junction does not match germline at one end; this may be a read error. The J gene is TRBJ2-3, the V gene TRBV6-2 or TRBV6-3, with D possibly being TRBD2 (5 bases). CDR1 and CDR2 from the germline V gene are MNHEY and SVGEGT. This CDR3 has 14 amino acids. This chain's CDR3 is CACSYGASTDMQYF. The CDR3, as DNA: TGTGCCTGCAGTTACGGAGCTAGCACAGATATGCAGTATTTT.

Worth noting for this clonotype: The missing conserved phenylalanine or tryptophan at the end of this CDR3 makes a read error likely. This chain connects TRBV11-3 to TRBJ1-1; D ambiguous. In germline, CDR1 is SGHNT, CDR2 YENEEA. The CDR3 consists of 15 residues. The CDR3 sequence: CVSTLDSGRGTEAFC. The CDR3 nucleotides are TGTGTCAGCACCTTAGATTCGGGGAGAGGCACTGAAGCTTTCTGT.

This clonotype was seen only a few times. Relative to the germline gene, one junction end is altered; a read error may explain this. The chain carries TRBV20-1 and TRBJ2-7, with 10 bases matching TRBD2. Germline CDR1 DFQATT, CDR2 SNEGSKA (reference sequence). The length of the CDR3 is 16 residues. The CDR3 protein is CSARDPSGSFTHELYF. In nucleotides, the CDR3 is TGCAGTGCTAGAGACCCTAGCGGGAGCTTTACCCACGAGCTGTACTTC.

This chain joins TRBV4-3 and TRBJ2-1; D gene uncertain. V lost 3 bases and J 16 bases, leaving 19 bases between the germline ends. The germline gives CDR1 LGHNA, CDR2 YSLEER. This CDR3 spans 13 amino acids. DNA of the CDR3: TGCGCCAGCAGCCACATACATGGTGATGAGGACTTCTTC. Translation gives CASSHIHGDEDFF.

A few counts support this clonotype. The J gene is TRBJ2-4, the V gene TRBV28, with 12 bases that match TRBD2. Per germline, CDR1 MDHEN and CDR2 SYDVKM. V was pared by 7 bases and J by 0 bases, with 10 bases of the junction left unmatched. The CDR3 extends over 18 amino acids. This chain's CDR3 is CASTHRTSGIIAKNIQYF. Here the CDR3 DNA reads TGTGCCAGCACCCATCGGACTAGCGGGATTATAGCCAAAAACATTCAGTACTTC.

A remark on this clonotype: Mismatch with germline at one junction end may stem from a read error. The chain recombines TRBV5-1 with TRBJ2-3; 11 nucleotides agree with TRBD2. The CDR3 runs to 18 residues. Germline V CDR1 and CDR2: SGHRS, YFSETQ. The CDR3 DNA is TGCACCAGCAGCTCCGCTAGCGGGGGGCCGTATGGCACAGATACGCAGTATTTT. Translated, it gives CTSSSASGGPYGTDTQYF.